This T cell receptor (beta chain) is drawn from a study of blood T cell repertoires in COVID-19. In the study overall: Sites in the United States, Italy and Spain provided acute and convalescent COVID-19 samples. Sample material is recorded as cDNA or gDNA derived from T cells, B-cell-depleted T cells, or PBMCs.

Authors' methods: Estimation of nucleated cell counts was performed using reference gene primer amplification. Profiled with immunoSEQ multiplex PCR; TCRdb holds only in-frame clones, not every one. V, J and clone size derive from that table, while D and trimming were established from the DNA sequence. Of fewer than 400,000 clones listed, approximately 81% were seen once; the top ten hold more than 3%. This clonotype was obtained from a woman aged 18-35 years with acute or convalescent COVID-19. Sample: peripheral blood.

The CDR3 bases are TGTGCCAGCAGTTTAGCGGGAGGGGGCACCGGGGAGCTGTTTTTT. Translation gives CASSLAGGGTGELFF. The V call is TRBV28, the J call TRBJ2-2, with 9 bases matching TRBD2. With 2 bases clipped from V and 4 bases from J, the junction kept 2 bases outside the gene matches. CDR1 and CDR2 from the germline V gene are MDHEN and SYDVKM. The CDR3 is made up of 15 amino acids.